The subject of this entry is one T cell receptor beta chain. These data belong to a study of blood T cell repertoires in COVID-19. Study context: Specimens from acute and convalescent COVID-19 originated in the United States, Italy and Spain. T cells, B-cell-depleted T cells, or PBMCs provided the cDNA or gDNA that served as material.

V lost 0 bases, J lost 4 bases, and 9 bases stayed unmatched. The germline V gene encodes CDR1 SGDLS and CDR2 YYNGEE. The CDR3 is 16 amino acids. In the original processing: Estimation of nucleated cell counts was performed using reference gene primer amplification. Profiling relied on immunoSEQ multiplex PCR, and the TCRdb table lists in-frame clones only, not all of them. Clone size and the V and J calls come from that table; the DNA yielded D and trimming. The sample includes approximately 240,000 clones, approximately 83% seen only once; the top ten take more than 5.5%. J is TRBJ2-7 and V is TRBV9, with TRBD2 matching 8 bases. Input material: peripheral blood. This TCR derives from a human donor in a cohort sampled during active COVID-19. CDR3 loop: CASSVGPSGGAYEQYF. CDR3 nucleotide sequence: TGTGCCAGCAGCGTAGGTCCCAGCGGGGGAGCTTACGAGCAGTACTTC.